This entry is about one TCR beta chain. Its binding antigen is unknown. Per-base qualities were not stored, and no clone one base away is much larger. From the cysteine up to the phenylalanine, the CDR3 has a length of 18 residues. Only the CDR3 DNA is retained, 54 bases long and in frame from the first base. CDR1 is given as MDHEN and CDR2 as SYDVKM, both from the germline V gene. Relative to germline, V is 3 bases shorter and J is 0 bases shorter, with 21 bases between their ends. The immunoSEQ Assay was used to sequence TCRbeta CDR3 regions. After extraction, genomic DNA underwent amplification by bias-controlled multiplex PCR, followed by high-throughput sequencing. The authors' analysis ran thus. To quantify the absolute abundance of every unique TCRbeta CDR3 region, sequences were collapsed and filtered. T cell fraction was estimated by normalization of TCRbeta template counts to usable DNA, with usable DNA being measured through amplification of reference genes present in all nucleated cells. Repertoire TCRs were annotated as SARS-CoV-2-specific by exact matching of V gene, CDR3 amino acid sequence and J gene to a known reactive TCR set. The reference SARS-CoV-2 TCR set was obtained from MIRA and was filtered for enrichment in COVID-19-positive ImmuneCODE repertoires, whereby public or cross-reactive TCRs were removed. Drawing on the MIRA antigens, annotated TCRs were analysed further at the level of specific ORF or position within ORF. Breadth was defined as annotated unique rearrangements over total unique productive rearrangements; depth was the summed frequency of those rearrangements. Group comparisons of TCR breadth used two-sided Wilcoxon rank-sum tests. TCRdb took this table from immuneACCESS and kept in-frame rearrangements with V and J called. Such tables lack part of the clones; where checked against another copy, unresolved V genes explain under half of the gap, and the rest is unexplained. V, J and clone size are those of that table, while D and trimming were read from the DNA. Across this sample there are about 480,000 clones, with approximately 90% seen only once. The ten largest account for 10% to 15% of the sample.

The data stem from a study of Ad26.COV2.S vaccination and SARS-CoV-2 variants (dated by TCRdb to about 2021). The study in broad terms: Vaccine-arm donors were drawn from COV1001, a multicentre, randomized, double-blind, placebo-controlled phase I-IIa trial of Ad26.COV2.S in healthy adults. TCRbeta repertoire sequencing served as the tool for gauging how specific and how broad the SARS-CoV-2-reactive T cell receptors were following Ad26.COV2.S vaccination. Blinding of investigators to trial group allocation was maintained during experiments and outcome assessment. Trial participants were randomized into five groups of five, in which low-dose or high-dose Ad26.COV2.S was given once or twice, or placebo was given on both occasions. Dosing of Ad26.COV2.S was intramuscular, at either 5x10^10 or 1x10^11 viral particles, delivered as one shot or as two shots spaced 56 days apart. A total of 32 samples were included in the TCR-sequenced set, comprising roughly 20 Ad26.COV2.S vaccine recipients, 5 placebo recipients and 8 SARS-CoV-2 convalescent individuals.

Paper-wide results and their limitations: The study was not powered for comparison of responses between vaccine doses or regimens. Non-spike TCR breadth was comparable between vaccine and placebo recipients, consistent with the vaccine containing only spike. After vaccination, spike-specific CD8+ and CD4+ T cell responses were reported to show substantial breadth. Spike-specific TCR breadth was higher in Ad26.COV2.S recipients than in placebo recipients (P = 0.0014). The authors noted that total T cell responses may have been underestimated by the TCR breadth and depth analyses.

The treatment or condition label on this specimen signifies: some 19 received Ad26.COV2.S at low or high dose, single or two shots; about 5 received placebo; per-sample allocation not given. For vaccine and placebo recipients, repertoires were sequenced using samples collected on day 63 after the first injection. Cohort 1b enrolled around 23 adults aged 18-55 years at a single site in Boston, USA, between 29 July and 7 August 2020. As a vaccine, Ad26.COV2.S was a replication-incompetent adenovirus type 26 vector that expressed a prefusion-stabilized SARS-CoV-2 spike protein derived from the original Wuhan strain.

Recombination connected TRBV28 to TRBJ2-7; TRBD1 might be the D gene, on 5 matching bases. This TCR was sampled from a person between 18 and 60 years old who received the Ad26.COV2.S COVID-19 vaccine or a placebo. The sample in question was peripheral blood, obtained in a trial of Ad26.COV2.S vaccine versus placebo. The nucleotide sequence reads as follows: TGTGCCAGCAGTTTCCCCCATGGTGGGTTAGGGGACTCCTACGAGCAGTACTTC. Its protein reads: CASSFPHGGLGDSYEQYF.